The subject of this entry is one T cell receptor (beta chain). Study members were between about 18 and 100 years old and lived in approximately 25 US regions. This CDR3 spans 14 amino acids. Per the germline V gene, CDR1 is GTSNPN and CDR2 is SVGIG (reference sequence). Trimming removed 0 bases from V and 4 bases from J, with 12 bases in between. The repertoire was sequenced with immunoSEQ multiplex PCR; TCRdb's copy has only in-frame clones and lacks some. The sample lists fewer than 200,000 clones; about 90% were seen once. The data are from a study of blood T cell repertoires in COVID-19. Study as a whole: The United States, Italy and Spain were the sources of the acute and convalescent COVID-19 samples.

The material sequenced was PBMCs or T cells enriched from blood (not recorded which). The V and J genes are TRBV30 and TRBJ1-2; no firm D call. The receptor comes from a young woman who had recovered from COVID-19. CDR3 amino acids: CAWSVNREGYGYTF. The CDR3 coding sequence is TGTGCCTGGAGTGTGAATCGGGAAGGCTATGGCTACACCTTC.